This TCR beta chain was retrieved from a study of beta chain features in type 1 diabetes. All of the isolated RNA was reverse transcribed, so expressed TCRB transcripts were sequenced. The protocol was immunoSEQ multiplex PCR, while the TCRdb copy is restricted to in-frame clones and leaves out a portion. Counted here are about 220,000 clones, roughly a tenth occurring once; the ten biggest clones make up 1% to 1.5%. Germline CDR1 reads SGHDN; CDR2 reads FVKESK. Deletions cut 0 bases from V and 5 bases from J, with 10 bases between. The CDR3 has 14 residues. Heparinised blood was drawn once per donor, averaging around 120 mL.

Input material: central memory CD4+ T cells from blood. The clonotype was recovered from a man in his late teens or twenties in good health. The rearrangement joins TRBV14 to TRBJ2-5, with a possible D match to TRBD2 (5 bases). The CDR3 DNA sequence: TGTGCCAGCAGCCAAGACTGGGAGTCGGAGACCCAGTACTTC. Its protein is CASSQDWESETQYF.